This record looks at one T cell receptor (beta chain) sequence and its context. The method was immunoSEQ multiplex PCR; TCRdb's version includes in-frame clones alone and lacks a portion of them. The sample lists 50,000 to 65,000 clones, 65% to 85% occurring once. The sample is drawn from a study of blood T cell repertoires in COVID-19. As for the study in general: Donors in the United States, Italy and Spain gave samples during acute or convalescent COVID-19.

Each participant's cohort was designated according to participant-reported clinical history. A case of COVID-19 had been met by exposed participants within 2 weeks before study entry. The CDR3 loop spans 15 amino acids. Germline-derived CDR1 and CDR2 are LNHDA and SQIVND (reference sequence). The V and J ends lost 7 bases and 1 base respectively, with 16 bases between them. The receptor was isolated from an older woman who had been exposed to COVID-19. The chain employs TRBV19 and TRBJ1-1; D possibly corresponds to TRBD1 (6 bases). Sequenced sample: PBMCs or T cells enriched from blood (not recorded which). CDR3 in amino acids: CASTGKQGSNTEAFF. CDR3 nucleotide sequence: TGTGCCAGTACGGGGAAACAGGGTTCGAACACTGAAGCTTTCTTT.